A single sample gave rise to the 17 T cell receptor beta chains below, sequenced in a study of cytomegalovirus exposure and HLA in healthy donors. In the PCR, 60 Vbeta and 13 Jbeta primers were used. The protocol was immunoSEQ multiplex PCR, while the TCRdb copy is restricted to in-frame clones and leaves out a portion. The data hold roughly 190,000 clones, with about four fifths observed a single time. Sequencing was done on a sample of PBMCs. The receptors were gathered from a woman in her 50s in good health and CMV-seropositive.

The chain has TRBV7-9 and TRBJ2-5, with TRBD1 matching over 11 bases. Germline V gene sequence: CDR1 SEHNR, CDR2 FQNEAQ (reference sequence). The CDR3 is 15 residues long. V gave up 2 bases and J gave up 2 bases; unmatched junction bases: 1. The CDR3 region is CASSLRDRGQETQYF. The CDR3 DNA follows: TGTGCCAGCAGCTTAAGGGACAGGGGGCAAGAGACCCAGTACTTC.

The chain uses TRBV7-9 and TRBJ2-1; possible D gene TRBD1, 6 bases. This CDR3 is 16 amino acids long. The germline V and J ends were trimmed by 6 bases and 7 bases, with 22 bases remaining between them. Germline CDR1 reads SEHNR; CDR2 reads FQNEAQ (reference sequence). This CDR3 is CASSPFTNPQGNEQFF. CDR3 DNA: TGTGCCAGCAGTCCATTTACTAACCCTCAGGGGAATGAGCAGTTCTTC.

The chain recombines TRBV6-1 with TRBJ1-3; D remains ambiguous. The germline V gene has CDR1 MNHNS and CDR2 SASEGT. This CDR3 has 16 amino acids. Between the trimmed V and J ends, which lost 2 bases and 0 bases, there was a span of 11 bases. The DNA for the CDR3 is TGTGCCAGCAGTGAAAGAAGCCCAAGCTCTGGAAACACCATATATTTT. Residues: CASSERSPSSGNTIYF.

In this sample, this clone turned up once. The rearrangement links TRBV7-9 to TRBJ1-1; 11 bases line up with TRBD1. The CDR3 runs 19 residues. The V gene end was trimmed by 4 bases and the J gene end by 4 bases; junction bases not matched to a gene: 17. CDR1 is SEHNR and CDR2 is FQNEAQ in the germline V gene (reference sequence). CDR3 sequence reads: CASSSNRMGTGGRGTEAFF. The CDR3 bases are TGTGCCAGCAGCTCGAACCGGATGGGGACAGGGGGACGTGGCACTGAAGCTTTCTTT.

V gene TRBV7-3 combines with J gene TRBJ2-7, with D possibly TRBD2 on 5 matching bases. This CDR3 is built from 14 residues. The V end lost 3 bases, the J end lost 0 bases, and 9 bases lay between the germline ends. Germline V gene sequence: CDR1 SGHTA, CDR2 FQGTGA. The CDR3 DNA sequence: TGTGCCAGCAGCTTGGGAGACAACTCCTACGAGCAGTACTTC. It encodes CASSLGDNSYEQYF.

The sample holds one count of this clone. The chain employs TRBV28 and TRBJ2-3, with 8 bases identical to TRBD2. From germline, CDR1 is MDHEN and CDR2 SYDVKM. Losses at the gene ends were 6 bases for V and 7 bases for J; bases not matched to a gene: 12. This CDR3 has 15 amino acids. The CDR3 spells CASSTLRGGLNTQYF. The CDR3 nucleotides read TGTGCCAGCAGCACCCTACGGGGGGGCCTAAATACGCAGTATTTT.

V usage is TRBV27 and J usage is TRBJ1-2, with 7 bases fitting TRBD1. Germline V gene data show CDR1 as MNHEY and CDR2 as SMNVEV (reference sequence). J was trimmed by 6 bases and V by 3 bases; bases with no gene match: 7. CDR3 size: 14 residues. This CDR3 is CASSFLDREDGYTF. CDR3 sequence (DNA): TGTGCCAGCAGTTTCCTCGACAGGGAGGATGGCTACACCTTC.

V gene TRBV6-5 combines with J gene TRBJ1-5; 8 bases are a match to TRBD1. The germline gives CDR1 MNHEY, CDR2 SVGAGI. The CDR3 is made up of 15 amino acids. V was pared by 6 bases and J by 0 bases, with 4 bases of the junction left unmatched. This CDR3 reads CASSSTGGSNQPQHF. The CDR3 DNA reads TGTGCCAGCAGCAGCACAGGGGGTAGCAATCAGCCCCAGCATTTT.

The chain couples TRBV19 to TRBJ2-2; 8 bases are shared with TRBD1. This CDR3 region has 20 residues. V gave up 0 bases and J gave up 6 bases; unmatched junction bases: 18. CDR1 and CDR2 (germline): LNHDA, SQIVND (reference sequence). The CDR3 nucleotides read TGTGCCAGTAGTATAGATCTATTTGGGGCAGGGGGCGTCGGGCCCGGGGAGCTGTTTTTT. This gives the protein CASSIDLFGAGGVGPGELFF.

The gene calls are TRBV7-6 and TRBJ2-1; perhaps TRBD2 as D (7 bases). Germline CDR1 and CDR2: SGHVS and FNYEAQ. V was cut by 0 bases and J by 8 bases, with 11 bases left in between. The CDR3 has 14 residues. In DNA form, the CDR3 reads TGTGCCAGCAGCTTAGCGGGGGGGCGGGATGAGCAGTTCTTC. Translating it yields CASSLAGGRDEQFF.

The chain employs TRBV2 and TRBJ1-2; 8 nucleotides line up with TRBD1. The V segment lost 6 bases and the J segment 4 bases; nucleotides outside the gene matches: 10. This CDR3 spans 15 amino acids. Germline CDR1 and CDR2: SNHLY and FYNNEI. CDR3 residues: CASSPTGAYGYGYTF. CDR3 DNA: TGTGCCAGCAGCCCGACAGGGGCTTATGGCTATGGCTACACCTTC.

The J gene is TRBJ2-7, the V gene TRBV6-5, with TRBD2 identical over 10 bases. The V gene's germline CDR1 is MNHEY and CDR2 SVGAGI. J lost 2 bases, V lost 7 bases, and 5 bases had no gene match. This CDR3 is 14 amino acids long. CDR3 in DNA: TGTGCCAGCACTAAAAGCGGGGGGGCCTACGAGCAGTACTTC. It yields the protein CASTKSGGAYEQYF.

This clone showed up just a few times. The V call is TRBV6-5, the J call TRBJ2-6; no firm D call. This CDR3 has 13 amino acids. The germline V and J ends were trimmed by 6 bases and 4 bases, with 7 bases remaining between them. Germline-derived CDR1 and CDR2 are MNHEY and SVGAGI. The CDR3 nucleotides read TGTGCCAGCAGGCGAACCGGGGCCAACGTCCTGACTTTC. Translation: CASRRTGANVLTF.

DNA for the CDR3: TGTGCCAGCAGCTGGACAGGGCCTACCTACGAGCAGTACTTC. Encoded protein: CASSWTGPTYEQYF. V gene TRBV5-8 combines with J gene TRBJ2-7, with 8 bases lining up with TRBD1. J gave up 2 bases and V 3 bases, and 4 bases lay outside the gene matches. Germline values: CDR1 SGHTS, CDR2 YDEGEE. The CDR3 runs 14 residues.

The chain couples TRBV2 to TRBJ2-2; 9 bases align to TRBD1. After removal of 3 bases from V and 7 bases from J, the junction contained 6 bases not matched to a gene. CDR1 SNHLY and CDR2 FYNNEI come from the germline V gene. This CDR3 has 15 residues. CDR3 sequence: CASSDWGTGIGELFF. The CDR3 DNA reads TGTGCCAGCAGTGATTGGGGGACAGGGATCGGGGAGCTGTTTTTT.

The CDR3 is CATSRDDLGSSYEQYF. The DNA for the CDR3 is TGTGCCACCAGCAGAGACGACCTAGGGAGCTCCTACGAGCAGTACTTC. This rearrangement joins TRBV15 to TRBJ2-7, with D possibly being TRBD2 (5 bases). Germline-derived CDR1 and CDR2 are LNHNV and YYDKDF (reference sequence). The CDR3 consists of 16 residues. V was trimmed by 0 bases and J by 0 bases, leaving 12 bases between them.

The chain has TRBV18 and TRBJ1-2; unclear D gene. The CDR3 length is 14 residues. V was clipped by 6 bases and J by 0 bases, with 11 bases between them. Germline V gene sequence: CDR1 KGHSH, CDR2 LQKENI. The CDR3 region is CASSLQEANYGYTF. CDR3 nucleotide sequence: TGTGCCAGCTCGCTTCAGGAAGCTAACTATGGCTACACCTTC.